This TCR beta chain stems from a study of blood T cell repertoires in COVID-19. The overall study: Acute and convalescent COVID-19 specimens originated in the United States, Italy and Spain. Nucleic acid was either cDNA or gDNA, and it came from T cells, B-cell-depleted T cells, or PBMCs.

CDR1 is MGHRA, CDR2 YSYEKL, per germline. The ends lost 3 bases at V and 8 bases at J; junction bases unmatched: 14. This CDR3 comprises 17 residues. Authors' analysis steps: Cell counts per sample came from amplifying reference gene primers. Data came from immunoSEQ multiplex PCR; TCRdb stores just in-frame clones and leaves some out. The DNA gave D and trimming, while V, J and clone size come from that table. The sample holds more than 200,000 clones, less than 90% seen once. The sequence derives from a woman aged 70-85 years with active or convalescent COVID-19. This chain joins TRBV4-1 and TRBJ1-4, with 8 bases that match TRBD1. The specimen sequenced was peripheral blood. The CDR3 loop reads CASSQADRGNFEEKLFF. For the CDR3, the DNA is TGCGCCAGCAGCCAGGCCGACAGGGGAAATTTCGAAGAAAAACTGTTTTTT.